The clone carrying this T cell receptor (beta chain) has a handful of counts. Germline CDR1 is SSHAT and CDR2 is FNYEAQ (reference sequence). V lost 5 bases to trimming and J lost 0 bases, with 10 bases between them. The CDR3 extends over 14 amino acids. Using immunoSEQ multiplex PCR, the repertoire was profiled, and TCRdb retains in-frame clones only, with some absent. The table records tens of thousands of clones, about 80% of them present only once. The data belong to a study of blood T cell repertoires in COVID-19. The TCR sequence derives from a woman aged 50 to 60 with acute or convalescent COVID-19. Input material: peripheral blood. The chain recombines TRBV7-7 with TRBJ2-5; D is unclear. This chain's CDR3 is CASSMTAYQETQYF. As DNA, the CDR3 is TGTGCCAGCAGCATGACTGCGTACCAAGAGACCCAGTACTTC.